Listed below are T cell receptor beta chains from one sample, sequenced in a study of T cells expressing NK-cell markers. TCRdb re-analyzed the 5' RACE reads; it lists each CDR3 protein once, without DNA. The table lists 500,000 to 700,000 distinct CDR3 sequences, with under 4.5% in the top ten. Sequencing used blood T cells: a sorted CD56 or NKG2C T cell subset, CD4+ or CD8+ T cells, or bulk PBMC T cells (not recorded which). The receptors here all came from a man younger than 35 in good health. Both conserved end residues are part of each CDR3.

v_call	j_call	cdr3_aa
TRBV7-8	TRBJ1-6	CASSLAGRRAPLHF
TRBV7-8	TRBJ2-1	CASSLPWEGSNEQFF
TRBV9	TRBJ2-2	CASSAGPNPGTENTGELFF
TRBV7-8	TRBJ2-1	CASSPLEAGPEQFF
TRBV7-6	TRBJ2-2	CASSPRLSGDAGELFF
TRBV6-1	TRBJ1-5	CASRGGAGQPQHF
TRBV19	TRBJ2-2	CASSPTGIPATGELFF
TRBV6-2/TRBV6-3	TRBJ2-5	CASSYSPAGGYQETQYF
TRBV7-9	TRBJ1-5	CASSQRGAQQPQHF
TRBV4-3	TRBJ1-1	CASSHTRNTEAFF
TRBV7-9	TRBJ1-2	CASSRYEWTGQGYGYTF
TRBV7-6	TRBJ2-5	CASSLAGNRDGTQYF
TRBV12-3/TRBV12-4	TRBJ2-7	CASSERQGPYEQYF
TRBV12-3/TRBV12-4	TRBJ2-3	CASSLVTNGDTQYF
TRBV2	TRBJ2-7	CASRVADLSYEQYF
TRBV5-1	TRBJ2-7	CASSLGRQGHEQYF
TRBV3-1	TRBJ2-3	CASSQDPDRTYTQYF
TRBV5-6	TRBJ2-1	CASSLVGPQQAGEQFF
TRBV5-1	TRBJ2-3	CASSLVGGLAADTQYF
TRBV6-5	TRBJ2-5	CASTLLETQYF
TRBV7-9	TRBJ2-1	CASSLAAGGPYNEQFF
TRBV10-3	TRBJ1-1	CATSDRVTEAFF
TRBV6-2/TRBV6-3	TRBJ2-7	CASSLNPLIGRKDEQYF
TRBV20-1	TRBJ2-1	CSARGLAGATEQFF
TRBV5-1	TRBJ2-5	CASSHADRGRQETQYF
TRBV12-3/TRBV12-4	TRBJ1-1	CASSPAIFKAFF
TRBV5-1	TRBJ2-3	CASSQGLAGGPYFTDTQYF
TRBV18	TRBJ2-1	CASSPGSGSNEQFF
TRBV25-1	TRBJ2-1	CASSADRLYNEQFF
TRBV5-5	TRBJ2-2	CASSFWGAVTGELFF
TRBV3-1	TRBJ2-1	CASSPTGTSGLTEQFF
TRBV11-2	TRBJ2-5	CASSGGGTQYF
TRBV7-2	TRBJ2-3	CASSRRLAGPERGTQYF
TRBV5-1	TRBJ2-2	CASSKRTGLGKELFF
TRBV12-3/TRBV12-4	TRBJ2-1	CATKGLAGSYNEQFF
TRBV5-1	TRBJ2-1	CASSPGVAGERNEQFF
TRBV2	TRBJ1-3	CASTERESGNTIYF
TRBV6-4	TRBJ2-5	CASIVQGYETQYF
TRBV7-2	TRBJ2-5	CASSTGTSGIKTQYF
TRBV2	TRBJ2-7	CARGTSAYEQYF
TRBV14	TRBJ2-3	CASSQKLAGVTQYF
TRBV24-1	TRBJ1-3	CATSGGRDAGNTIYF
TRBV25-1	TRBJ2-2	CASRSDVTGELFF